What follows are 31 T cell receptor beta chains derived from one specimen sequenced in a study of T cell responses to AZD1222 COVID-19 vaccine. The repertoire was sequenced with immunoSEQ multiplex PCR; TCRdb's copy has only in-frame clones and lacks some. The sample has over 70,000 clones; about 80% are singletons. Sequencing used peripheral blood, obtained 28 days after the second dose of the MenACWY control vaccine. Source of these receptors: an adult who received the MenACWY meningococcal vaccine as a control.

Written as DNA, the CDR3 is TGTGCCAGCAGCTTATTAGGGAACACTGAAGCTTTCTTT. Protein product: CASSLLGNTEAFF. The chain uses TRBV7-9 and TRBJ1-1; unclear D gene. The CDR3 is 13 residues long. CDR1 is SEHNR and CDR2 is FQNEAQ in the germline V gene (reference sequence). V gave up 2 bases and J gave up 1 base, with 5 bases separating them.

CDR3 loop: CASSQDRQTSEQYF. CDR3 in DNA: TGTGCCAGCAGCCAAGATCGACAGACCTCCGAGCAGTACTTC. The rearrangement links TRBV4-2 to TRBJ2-7; weak D call: TRBD1 (5 bases). Germline V gene data show CDR1 as LGHNA and CDR2 as YNFKEQ. The germline V and J ends were trimmed by 0 bases and 6 bases, with 12 bases remaining between them. The CDR3 runs 14 residues.

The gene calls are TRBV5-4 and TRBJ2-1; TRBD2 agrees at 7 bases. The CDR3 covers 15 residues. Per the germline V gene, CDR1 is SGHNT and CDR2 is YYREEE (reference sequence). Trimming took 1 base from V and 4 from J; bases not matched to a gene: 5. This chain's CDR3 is CASSLRSGGYNEQFF. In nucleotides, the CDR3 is TGTGCCAGCAGCTTGCGGTCCGGGGGGTACAATGAGCAGTTCTTC.

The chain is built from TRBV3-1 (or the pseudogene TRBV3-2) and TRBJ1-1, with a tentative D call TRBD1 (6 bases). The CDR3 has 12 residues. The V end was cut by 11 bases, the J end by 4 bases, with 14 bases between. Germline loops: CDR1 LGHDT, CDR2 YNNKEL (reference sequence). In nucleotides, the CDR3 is TGTGCCTCCACACAGGGAAGCACTGAAGCTTTCTTT. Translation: CASTQGSTEAFF.

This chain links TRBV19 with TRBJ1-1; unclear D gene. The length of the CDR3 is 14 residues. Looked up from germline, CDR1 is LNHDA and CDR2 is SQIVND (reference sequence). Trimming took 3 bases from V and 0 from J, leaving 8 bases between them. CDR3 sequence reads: CASSMGGLNTEAFF. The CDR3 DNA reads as TGTGCCAGTAGTATGGGAGGCCTGAACACTGAAGCTTTCTTT.

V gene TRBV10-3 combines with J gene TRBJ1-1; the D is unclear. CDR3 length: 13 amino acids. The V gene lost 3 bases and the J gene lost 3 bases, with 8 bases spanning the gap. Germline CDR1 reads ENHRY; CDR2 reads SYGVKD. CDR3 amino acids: CAISDQWDTEAFF. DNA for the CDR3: TGTGCCATCAGTGATCAGTGGGACACTGAAGCTTTCTTT.

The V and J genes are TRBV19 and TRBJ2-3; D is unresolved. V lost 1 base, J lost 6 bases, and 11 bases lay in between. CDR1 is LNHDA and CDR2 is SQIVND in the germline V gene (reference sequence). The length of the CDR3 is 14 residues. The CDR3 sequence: CASSIAASLDTQYF. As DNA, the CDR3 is TGTGCCAGTAGTATAGCGGCCAGCTTGGATACGCAGTATTTT.

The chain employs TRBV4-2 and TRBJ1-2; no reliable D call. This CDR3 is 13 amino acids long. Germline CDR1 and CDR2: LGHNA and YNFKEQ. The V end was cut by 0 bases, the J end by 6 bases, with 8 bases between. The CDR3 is CASSQDGENGYTF. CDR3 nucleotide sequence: TGTGCCAGCAGCCAAGATGGGGAGAATGGCTACACCTTC.

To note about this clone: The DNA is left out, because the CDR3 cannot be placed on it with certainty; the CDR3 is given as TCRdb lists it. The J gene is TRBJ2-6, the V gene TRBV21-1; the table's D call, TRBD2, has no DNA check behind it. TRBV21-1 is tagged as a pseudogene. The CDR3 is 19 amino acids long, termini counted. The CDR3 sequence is CASSKGLAGVGSGANVLTF.

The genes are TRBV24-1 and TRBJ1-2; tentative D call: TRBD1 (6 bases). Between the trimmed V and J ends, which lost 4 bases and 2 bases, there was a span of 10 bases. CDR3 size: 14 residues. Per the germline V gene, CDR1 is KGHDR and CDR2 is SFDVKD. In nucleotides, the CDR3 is TGTGCCACCAGTGAGCCAGGGGTGAACTATGGCTACACCTTC. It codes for CATSEPGVNYGYTF.

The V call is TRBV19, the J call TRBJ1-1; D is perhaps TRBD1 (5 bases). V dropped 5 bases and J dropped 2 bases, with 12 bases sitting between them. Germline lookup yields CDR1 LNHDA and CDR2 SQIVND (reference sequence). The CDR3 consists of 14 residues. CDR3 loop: CASSDRAKNTEAFF. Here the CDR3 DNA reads TGTGCCAGTAGTGACAGAGCTAAAAACACTGAAGCTTTCTTT.

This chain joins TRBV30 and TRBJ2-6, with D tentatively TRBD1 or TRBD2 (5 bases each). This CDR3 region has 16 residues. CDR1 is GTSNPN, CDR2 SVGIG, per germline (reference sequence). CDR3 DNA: TGTGCTATGCCACCGGGACCCTCGGCCGGGGCCAACGTCCTGACTTTC. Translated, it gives CAMPPGPSAGANVLTF.

DNA for the CDR3: TGTGCCAGCAGCCCCCTACGACGGGACAGGGTCTACGAGCAGTACTTC. Encoded protein: CASSPLRRDRVYEQYF. The V gene is TRBV11-2, the J gene TRBJ2-7; 9 positions match TRBD1. With V trimmed by 5 bases and J by 3 bases, 11 bases remained unmatched. The CDR3 has 16 amino acids. The germline V gene encodes CDR1 SGHAT and CDR2 FQNNGV.

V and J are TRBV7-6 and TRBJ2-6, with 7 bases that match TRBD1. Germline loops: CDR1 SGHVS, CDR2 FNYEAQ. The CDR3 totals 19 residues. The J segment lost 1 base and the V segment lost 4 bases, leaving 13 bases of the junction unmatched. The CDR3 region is CASSSLRDRNLSGANVLTF. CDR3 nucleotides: TGTGCCAGCAGCTCCCTCCGGGACAGAAACTTGTCTGGGGCCAACGTCCTGACTTTC. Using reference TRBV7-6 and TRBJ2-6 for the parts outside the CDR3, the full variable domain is GAGVSQSPRYKVTKRGQDVALRCDPISGHVSLYWYRQALGQGPEFLTYFNYEAQQDKSGLPNDRFSAERPEGSISTLTIQRTEQRDSAMYRCASSSLRDRNLSGANVLTFGAGSRLTVL.

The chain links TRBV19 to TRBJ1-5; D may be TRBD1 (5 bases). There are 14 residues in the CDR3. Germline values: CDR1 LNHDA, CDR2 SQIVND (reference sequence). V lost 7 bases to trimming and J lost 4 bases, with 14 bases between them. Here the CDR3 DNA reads TGTGCCAGTACCCCGAGGGGCGGGAATCAGCCCCAGCATTTT. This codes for CASTPRGGNQPQHF.

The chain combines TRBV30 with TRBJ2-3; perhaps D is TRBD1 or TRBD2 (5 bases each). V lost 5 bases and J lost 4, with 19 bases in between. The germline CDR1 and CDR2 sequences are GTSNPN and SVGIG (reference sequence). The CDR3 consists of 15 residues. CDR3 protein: CAWGAGTPDSDTQYF. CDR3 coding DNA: TGTGCCTGGGGCGCCGGGACCCCTGATTCAGATACGCAGTATTTT.

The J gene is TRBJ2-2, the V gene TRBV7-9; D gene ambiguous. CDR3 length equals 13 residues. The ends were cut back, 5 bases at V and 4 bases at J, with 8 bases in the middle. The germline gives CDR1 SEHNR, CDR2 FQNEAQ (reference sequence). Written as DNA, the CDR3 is TGTGCCAGCAGCCCTAAAGTCACCGGGGAGCTGTTTTTT. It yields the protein CASSPKVTGELFF.

CDR3 sequence: CASSQTSGAPALNEQFF. CDR3 coding DNA: TGCGCCAGCAGCCAGACTAGCGGGGCGCCTGCTCTCAATGAGCAGTTCTTC. This chain uses TRBV5-1 with TRBJ2-1, with 11 bases that match TRBD2. The CDR3 is made up of 17 amino acids. Germline CDR1 and CDR2: SGHRS and YFSETQ. V gave up 4 bases and J gave up 6 bases; unmatched junction bases: 12.

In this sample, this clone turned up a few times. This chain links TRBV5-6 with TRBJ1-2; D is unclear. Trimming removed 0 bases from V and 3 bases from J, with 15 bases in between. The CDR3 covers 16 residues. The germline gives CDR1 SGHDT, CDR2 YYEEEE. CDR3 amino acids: CASSLVSPLLDYGYTF. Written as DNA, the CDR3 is TGTGCCAGCAGCTTGGTCTCACCCCTGCTCGACTATGGCTACACCTTC.

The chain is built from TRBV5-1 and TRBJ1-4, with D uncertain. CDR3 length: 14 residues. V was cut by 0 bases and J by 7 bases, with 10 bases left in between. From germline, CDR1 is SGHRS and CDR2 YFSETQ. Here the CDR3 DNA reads TGCGCCAGCAGCTTGGGAAGGGAAAGTGAAAAACTGTTTTTT. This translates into CASSLGRESEKLFF.

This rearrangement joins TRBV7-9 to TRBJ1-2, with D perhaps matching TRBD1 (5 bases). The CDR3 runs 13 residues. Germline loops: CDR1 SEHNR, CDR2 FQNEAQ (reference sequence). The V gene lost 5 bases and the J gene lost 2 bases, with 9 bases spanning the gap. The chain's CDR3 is CASSPDSNYGYTF. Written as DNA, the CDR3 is TGTGCCAGCAGCCCCGACAGCAACTATGGCTACACCTTC.

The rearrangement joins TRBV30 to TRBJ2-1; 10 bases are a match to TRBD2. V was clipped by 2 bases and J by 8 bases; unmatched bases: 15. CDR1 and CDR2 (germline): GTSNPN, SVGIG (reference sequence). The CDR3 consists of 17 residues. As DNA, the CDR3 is TGTGCCTGGAGTTACCTCGCTAGCGGGAGAGACAAATATGAGCAGTTCTTC. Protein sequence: CAWSYLASGRDKYEQFF.

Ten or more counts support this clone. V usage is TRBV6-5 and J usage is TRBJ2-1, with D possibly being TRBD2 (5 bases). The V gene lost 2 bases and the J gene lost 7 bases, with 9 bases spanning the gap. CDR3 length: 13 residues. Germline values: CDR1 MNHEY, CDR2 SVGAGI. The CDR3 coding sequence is TGTGCCAGCAGTTACGGGAGCTCTAATGAGCAGTTCTTC. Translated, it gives CASSYGSSNEQFF.

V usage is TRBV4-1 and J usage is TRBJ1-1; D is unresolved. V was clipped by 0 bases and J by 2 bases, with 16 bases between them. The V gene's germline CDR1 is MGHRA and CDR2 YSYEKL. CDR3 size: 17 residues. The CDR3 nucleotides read TGCGCCAGCAGCCAAGATATAGCGGCCCCCCTCAACACTGAAGCTTTCTTT. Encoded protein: CASSQDIAAPLNTEAFF.

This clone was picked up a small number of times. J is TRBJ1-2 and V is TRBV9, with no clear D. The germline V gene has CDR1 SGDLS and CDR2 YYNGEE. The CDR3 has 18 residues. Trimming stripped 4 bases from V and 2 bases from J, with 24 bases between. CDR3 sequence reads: CASSPKPSRTEINYGYTF. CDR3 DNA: TGTGCCAGCAGCCCCAAACCCTCCCGTACGGAAATCAACTATGGCTACACCTTC.

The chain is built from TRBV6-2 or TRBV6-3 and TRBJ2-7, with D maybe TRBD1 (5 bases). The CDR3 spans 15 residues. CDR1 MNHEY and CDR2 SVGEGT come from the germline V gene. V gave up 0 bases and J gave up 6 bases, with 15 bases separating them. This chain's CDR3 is CASSYSQGPLGEQYF. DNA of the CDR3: TGTGCCAGCAGTTACTCCCAGGGCCCCCTCGGCGAGCAGTACTTC.

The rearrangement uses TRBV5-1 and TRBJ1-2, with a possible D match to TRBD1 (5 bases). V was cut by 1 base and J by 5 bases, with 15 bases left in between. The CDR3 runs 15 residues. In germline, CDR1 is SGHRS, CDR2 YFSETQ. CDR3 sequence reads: CASSLMQGQGYGYTF. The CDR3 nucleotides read TGCGCCAGCAGCTTGATGCAGGGTCAAGGATATGGCTACACCTTC.

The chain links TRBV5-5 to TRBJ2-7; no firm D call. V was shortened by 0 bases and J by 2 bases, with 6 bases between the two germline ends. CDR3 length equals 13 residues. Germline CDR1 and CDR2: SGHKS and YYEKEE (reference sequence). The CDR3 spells CASSLGGTYEQYF. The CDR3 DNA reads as TGTGCCAGCAGCTTGGGCGGAACCTACGAGCAGTACTTC.

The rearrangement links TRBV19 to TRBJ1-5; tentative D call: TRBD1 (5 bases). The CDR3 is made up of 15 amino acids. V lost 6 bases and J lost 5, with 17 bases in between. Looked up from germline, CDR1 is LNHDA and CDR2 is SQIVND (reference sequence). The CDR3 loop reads CASREGMKVYQPQHF. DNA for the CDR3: TGTGCCAGTAGAGAGGGGATGAAGGTTTATCAGCCCCAGCATTTT.

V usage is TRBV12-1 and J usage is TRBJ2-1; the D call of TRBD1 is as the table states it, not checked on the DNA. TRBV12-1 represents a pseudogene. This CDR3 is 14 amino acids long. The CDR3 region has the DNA TGTGCCACCGTGACAGGGGGCAGGGGAAATGAGCAGTTCTTC. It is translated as CATVTGGRGNEQFF.

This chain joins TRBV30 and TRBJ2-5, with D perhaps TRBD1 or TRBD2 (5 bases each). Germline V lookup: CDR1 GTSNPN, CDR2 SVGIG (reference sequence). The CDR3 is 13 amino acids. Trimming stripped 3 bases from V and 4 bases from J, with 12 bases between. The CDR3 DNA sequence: TGTGCCTGGAGGAGGGACCGCGGAGAGACCCAGTACTTC. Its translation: CAWRRDRGETQYF.